The rows below give T cell receptor beta chains drawn from one sample of a study of blood T cells in healthy people across ages. TCRdb re-analysed the 5' RACE reads in MiXCR, keeping a single row per CDR3 protein. The table lists hundreds of thousands of distinct CDR3 sequences, roughly 26% of them singletons, with 29% in the top ten. Specimen: blood. All receptors derive from a woman aged 65 to 85 in good health. The CDR3 runs from the conserved cysteine through the conserved F or W. A D gene is named only where the DNA matches it firmly. Size values are once, few and many counts, or a class for expanded clones, and some rows have none.

few,-,TRBJ2-2,TRBV3-1,TGTGCCAGCAGCCAAGATGGGCCAAACCGGGAGCTGTTTTTT,CASSQDGPNRELFF
few,-,TRBJ2-7,TRBV6-5,TGTGCCAGCAGTTTCAGGGTTAGGGGCTCCGAGCAGTACTTC,CASSFRVRGSEQYF
few,-,TRBJ2-3,TRBV28,TGTGCCAGCAGTTCATGGGGAAACACAGATACGCAGTATTTT,CASSSWGNTDTQYF
few,-,TRBJ1-4,TRBV15,TGTGCCACCAACAGGGCAACTAATGAAAAACTGTTTTTT,CATNRATNEKLFF
-,-,TRBJ2-2,TRBV27,TGTGCCAGCAGGAGGGGCGTGGACACCGGGGAGCTGCTTTTT,CASRRGVDTGELLF
-,TRBD2,TRBJ2-5,TRBV20-1,TGCAGTGAAGGGGCTAGCGGGAGGGCCGGGGAGACCCAGTACTTC,CSEGASGRAGETQYF
many,-,TRBJ2-5,TRBV20-1,TGCAGTGCTAGAGGCAAATTTGAGACCCAGTACTTC,CSARGKFETQYF
-,TRBD1,TRBJ2-2,TRBV28,TGTGCCAGCAGGATCGGACAGGGGGGCACCGGGGAGCTGTTTTTT,CASRIGQGGTGELFF
-,-,TRBJ2-7,TRBV4-2,TGTGCCAGCAGCCAAGACCGCGGCGGGTACTACGAGCAGTACTTC,CASSQDRGGYYEQYF
-,TRBD2,TRBJ2-5,TRBV6-2/TRBV6-3,TGTGCCAGCAGTTACGGGACTAGCGGAGGTCCCTCCTACGAGCGGTACTTC,CASSYGTSGGPSYERYF
-,-,TRBJ2-7,TRBV18,TGTGCCAGCTCACTAACCGGGTTCCAGGGAATTGGGGGGTCCGAGCAGTACTTC,CASSLTGFQGIGGSEQYF
few,TRBD2,TRBJ2-1,TRBV19,TGTGCCAGTAGGGCGCTAGCGGGGGCCTACAATGAGCAGTTCTTC,CASRALAGAYNEQFF
-,TRBD1,TRBJ2-3,TRBV6-5,TGTGCCAGCAGTTACCGCGGGACAGGGGCAGATACGCAGTATTTT,CASSYRGTGADTQYF
-,-,TRBJ2-5,TRBV27,TGTGCCAGCAGACTGTCAGACGGTGAGACCCAGTACTTC,CASRLSDGETQYF
-,-,TRBJ1-3,TRBV4-3,TGCGCCAGCAGCCTTACGACAGCCGCTCTCTCTGGAAACACCATATATTTT,CASSLTTAALSGNTIYF
few,-,TRBJ1-1,TRBV14,TGTGCCAGCAGCCTCACGACGGGGGGCCAAGCTTTCTTT,CASSLTTGGQAFF
-,-,TRBJ1-5,TRBV6-6,TGTGCCAGCAGTTACTCATTAATTCCACAGGGTCAGCCCCAGCATTTT,CASSYSLIPQGQPQHF
few,-,TRBJ1-2,TRBV19,TGTGCCAGTACTGAGGTTTTGAACTATGGCTACACCTTC,CASTEVLNYGYTF
-,TRBD2,TRBJ2-7,TRBV11-2,TGTGCCAGCAGCTTGGCGGGAGAGTCATACGAGCAGTACTTC,CASSLAGESYEQYF
few,-,TRBJ2-5,TRBV6-5,TGTGCCAGCAGTTCTGGCAGCTTACAAGAGACCCAGTACTTC,CASSSGSLQETQYF
few,-,TRBJ1-6,TRBV6-1,TGTGCCGGCAGGGCGGCACAGAATTCACCCCTCCACTTT,CAGRAAQNSPLHF
-,-,TRBJ2-1,TRBV5-1,TGCGCCAGCAGCTTAAGGGCAAGGGGGGCCTATGAGCAGTTCTTC,CASSLRARGAYEQFF
-,-,TRBJ1-2,TRBV12-3/TRBV12-4,TGTGCCAGCAGGAGAACTAACTATGGCCACACCTTC,CASRRTNYGHTF
-,-,TRBJ1-5,TRBV20-1,TGCAGTGCTAGAGGGGAATTAGATCAGCCCCAGCATTTT,CSARGELDQPQHF
-,TRBD1,TRBJ1-4,TRBV7-2,TGTGCCAGCAGCTGGGACAGGGGGCGAAATGAAAAACTGTTTTTT,CASSWDRGRNEKLFF
-,TRBD2,TRBJ2-3,TRBV20-1,TGCAGTGCTAGTGGTAGCGGGAGAGAGGGAGATACGCAGTATTTT,CSASGSGREGDTQYF
few,-,TRBJ2-3,TRBV25-1,TGTGCCAGCAGTCGAGAGGGCGGTGTCACAGATACGCAGTATTTT,CASSREGGVTDTQYF
many,TRBD2,TRBJ2-5,TRBV28,TGTGCCAGCAGTCCCGGACTAGCGGTCGGGGAAGAGACCCAGTACTTC,CASSPGLAVGEETQYF
once,-,TRBJ2-5,TRBV6-2/TRBV6-3,TGTGCCAGCAGTTACTGGGGGACTTCGGCACCAGAGACCCAGTACTTC,CASSYWGTSAPETQYF
-,-,TRBJ1-4,TRBV7-9,TGTGCCAGCAGCTTAGGGCAGGACAATGAAAAACTGTTTTTT,CASSLGQDNEKLFF
-,TRBD1,TRBJ2-2,TRBV20-1,TGCAGTGTTCCAGTCCGGGACAGAAGCACCGGGGAGCTGTTTTTT,CSVPVRDRSTGELFF
-,TRBD1,TRBJ1-2,TRBV5-1,TGCGCCAGCACAACCCGGACAGGGGGCGTCTATGGCTACACCTTC,CASTTRTGGVYGYTF
few,-,TRBJ2-1,TRBV11-2,TGTGCCAGCAGCTTAGATCGGAGCGGAGCCCCCTACAATGAGCAGTTCTTC,CASSLDRSGAPYNEQFF
-,-,TRBJ2-7,TRBV5-1,TGTGCCAGCAGCTTGTGGGAAGACTACTACGAGCAGTACTTC,CASSLWEDYYEQYF
-,-,TRBJ2-1,TRBV29-1,TGCGGGGGGGGGAGGGGGCTCAATGAGCAGTTCTTC,CGGGRGLNEQFF
few,-,TRBJ2-1,TRBV7-9,TGTGCCAGCAGCGCGACTAGTGCCGCTGAGCAGTTCTTC,CASSATSAAEQFF
many,TRBD1,TRBJ1-4,TRBV19,TGTGCCAGTAGTAAGCCGACAGGGGTGAATGAAAAACTGTTTTTT,CASSKPTGVNEKLFF
-,-,TRBJ2-1,TRBV20-1,TGCAGTGCCCCGGGGGCCAATGAGCAGTTCTTC,CSAPGANEQFF
-,-,TRBJ2-5,TRBV7-2,TGTGCCAGCAGCTTAGTGGCCCCGCAAGAGACCCAGTACTTC,CASSLVAPQETQYF
-,-,TRBJ1-6,TRBV18,TGTGCCAGCTCTAATCAACGCAACGGCGCACTCCTCCACTTT,CASSNQRNGALLHF